Each of the 18 T cell receptor beta chains below was sequenced from the same sample in a study of human T cells and chemical hapten exposure. Extraction of total RNA was performed on unfractionated whole blood. Via MiXCR, TCRdb re-called the 5' RACE reads, giving one row per CDR3 protein. This table holds about 140,000 distinct CDR3 sequences, roughly 4% found once. The receptors here all came from a female donor in good health.

A word on this clonotype: This may stem from a read error, because a much larger clone lies one nucleotide away. The chain carries TRBV12-3 or TRBV12-4 and TRBJ1-6; no reliable D call. The V end lost 10 bases, the J end lost 10 bases, and 20 bases lay between the germline ends. The CDR3 loop spans 14 amino acids. The CDR3: CANSLTTMTSPLHF. CDR3 nucleotide sequence: TGTGCCAACAGCTTAACTACGATGACCTCACCCCTCCACTTT.

This clonotype appeared many times. The chain couples TRBV7-9 to TRBJ1-3; weak D call: TRBD1 (6 bases). The CDR3 runs 16 residues. V dropped 5 bases and J dropped 0 bases, with 14 bases sitting between them. The V gene's germline CDR1 is SEHNR and CDR2 FQNEAQ (reference sequence). The CDR3 region is CASSPRQADSGNTIYF. DNA for the CDR3: TGTGCCAGCAGCCCGAGACAGGCAGACTCTGGAAACACCATATATTTT.

This clonotype appeared many times. The rearrangement links TRBV12-3 or TRBV12-4 to TRBJ1-4, with 11 bases lining up with TRBD1. V dropped 5 bases and J dropped 14; count of bases not matched to a gene: 22. The CDR3 has 18 residues. The CDR3 spells CASSPTFEPDRGPRILFF. The CDR3 region has the DNA TGTGCCAGCAGTCCCACGTTCGAACCGGACAGGGGGCCCCGTATCCTGTTTTTT.

This clonotype was found many times. The CDR3 reads CASSLPRTKLYEQYF. CDR3 nucleotides: TGTGCCAGCAGTCTCCCCCGGACAAAACTCTACGAGCAGTACTTC. J is TRBJ2-7 and V is TRBV12-3 or TRBV12-4; a possible D gene is TRBD1 (5 bases). Trimming pared 5 bases from V and 3 bases from J, leaving 17 bases between. CDR3 length: 15 amino acids.

This clonotype appeared many times. The chain links TRBV5-1 to TRBJ2-3; D is tentatively TRBD1 or TRBD2 (5 bases each). There are 15 residues in the CDR3. Germline V gene lookup returns CDR1 SGHRS and CDR2 YFSETQ. Trimming shortened V by 7 bases and J by 2 bases, and 17 bases separated the two germline ends. CDR3 nucleotides: TGCGCCAGCCGCCTGATTTGGGGGTCCACAGATACGCAGTATTTT. Its protein product is CASRLIWGSTDTQYF. Combining the CDR3 with reference TRBV5-1 and TRBJ2-3 gives the whole variable domain KAGVTQTPRYLIKTRGQQVTLSCSPISGHRSVSWYQQTPGQGLQFLFEYFSETQRNKGNFPGRFSGRQFSNSRSEMNVSTLELGDSALYLCASRLIWGSTDTQYFGPGTRLTVL.

This clonotype was seen at least ten times. The V gene is TRBV12-3 or TRBV12-4, the J gene TRBJ1-6, with D hard to call. This CDR3 spans 15 amino acids. V was clipped by 6 bases and J by 2 bases, with 11 bases between them. The CDR3 loop is CASRSGLPYNSPLHF. For the CDR3, the DNA is TGTGCCAGCAGAAGTGGACTGCCCTATAATTCACCCCTCCACTTT.

This clonotype was counted at least ten times. The J gene is TRBJ1-6, the V gene TRBV9; no clear D gene. Germline V gene sequence: CDR1 SGDLS, CDR2 YYNGEE. V shed 0 bases and J shed 7 bases, with 11 bases lying between them. The CDR3 contains 15 residues. In DNA, the CDR3 is TGTGCCAGCAGCGTAGCCCCCCAGGTCAATTCACCCCTCCACTTT. Encoded protein: CASSVAPQVNSPLHF.

The table lists this clonotype with many counts. Here the CDR3 reads CASSKSRTGGTGELFF. For the CDR3, the DNA is TGTGCCAGCAGTAAATCCCGGACAGGGGGCACCGGGGAGCTGTTTTTT. The gene calls are TRBV12-3 or TRBV12-4 and TRBJ2-2; 10 bases are a match to TRBD1. The CDR3 is 16 amino acids. With 5 bases clipped from V and 4 bases from J, the junction kept 7 bases outside the gene matches.

This chain links TRBV29-1 with TRBJ1-2; D may be TRBD1 (5 bases). The CDR3 loop spans 17 amino acids. Germline CDR1 SQVTM, CDR2 ANQGSEA. V was clipped by 1 base and J by 3 bases, with 21 bases between them. The CDR3 DNA is TGCAGCGTTGAAGGTTTCGGGGGGATGGTAAGGGACTATGGCTACACCTTC. Its protein is CSVEGFGGMVRDYGYTF.

As regards this clonotype: A much larger clone differs by one base, so this may be a read error. The chain uses TRBV5-1 and TRBJ2-2, with a weak D call TRBD1 (6 bases). The CDR3 consists of 15 residues. Germline V gene lookup returns CDR1 SGHRS and CDR2 YFSETQ. DNA for the CDR3: TGCGCCGGCAGCCCACGGACAGAACCCACCGGGGAGCTGTTTTTT. Translating gives CAGSPRTEPTGELFF.

This clonotype was seen repeatedly, ten times or more. CDR3 in amino acids: CASSLPGTDTQYF. The CDR3 DNA sequence: TGTGCCAGCAGCCTCCCGGGGACAGATACGCAGTATTTT. The chain couples TRBV25-1 to TRBJ2-3; the D gene is possibly TRBD2 (5 bases). Germline CDR1 reads MGHDK; CDR2 reads SYGVNS. The CDR3 extends over 13 amino acids. Deletions cut 6 bases from V and 3 bases from J, with 10 bases between.

V is TRBV19 and J is TRBJ1-5; 7 bases match TRBD1. From germline, CDR1 is LNHDA and CDR2 SQIVND (reference sequence). Trimming removed 2 bases from V and 4 bases from J; junction bases left unmatched: 8. This CDR3 comprises 16 residues. CDR3 amino acids: CASSIFGDRANQPQHF. The CDR3 DNA sequence: TGTGCCAGTAGTATATTTGGAGACAGGGCAAATCAGCCCCAGCATTTT.

This clonotype occurred a few times. An end of the junction differs from the germline gene, which may be a read error. The V and J genes are TRBV7-2 and TRBJ1-2; 11 bases match TRBD1. The CDR3 loop spans 14 amino acids. Germline V lookup: CDR1 SGHTA, CDR2 FQGNSA. CDR3 bases: TGTGCCAGCAGCCCTCGGACAGGGGGCTTTGGCGACACCTTC. Its protein product is CASSPRTGGFGDTF.

This clonotype has a count of ten or more. The V gene is TRBV18, the J gene TRBJ2-7; no definite D call. V lost 4 bases and J 3 bases, leaving 10 bases between the germline ends. The germline CDR1 and CDR2 sequences are KGHSH and LQKENI. This CDR3 contains 13 residues. The CDR3 sequence is CASSQGTNYEQYF. In DNA form, the CDR3 reads TGTGCCAGCTCACAGGGCACCAACTACGAGCAGTACTTC.

This clonotype has ten or more counts. V usage is TRBV3-1 and J usage is TRBJ2-7; weak D call: TRBD1 (5 bases). The germline V and J ends were trimmed by 2 bases and 0 bases, with 8 bases remaining between them. The CDR3 runs to 14 residues. Germline values: CDR1 LGHDT, CDR2 YNNKEL (reference sequence). The CDR3, as DNA: TGTGCCAGCAGCCAACTGACAGTCTCCTACGAGCAGTACTTC. This sequence encodes CASSQLTVSYEQYF.

This clonotype showed up many times. J is TRBJ2-1 and V is TRBV20-1; 12 bases fit TRBD2. Losses at the gene ends were 5 bases for V and 0 bases for J; bases not matched to a gene: 8. CDR1 and CDR2 from the germline V gene are DFQATT and SNEGSKA (reference sequence). The CDR3 is 17 amino acids. CDR3 sequence (DNA): TGCAGTGCTTTTCCTAGCGGGGGGGTCTCCTCCTACAATGAGCAGTTCTTC. It is translated as CSAFPSGGVSSYNEQFF.

This clonotype was seen at least ten times. The genes are TRBV10-3 and TRBJ2-1; tentatively, D is TRBD2 (6 bases). This CDR3 region has 17 residues. CDR1 is ENHRY and CDR2 is SYGVKD in the germline V gene. The germline V and J ends were trimmed by 2 bases and 7 bases, with 21 bases remaining between them. This CDR3 is CAISEPSKRDSRNEQFF. The CDR3 bases are TGTGCCATCAGTGAGCCGAGTAAGAGGGACTCTAGGAATGAGCAGTTCTTC.

Many counts were recorded for this clonotype. The chain is built from TRBV6-5 and TRBJ1-2; 8 positions match TRBD1. Germline trimming cut 2 bases from V and 2 bases from J; bases unmatched to any gene: 10. The CDR3 extends over 17 amino acids. Germline loops: CDR1 MNHEY, CDR2 SVGAGI. CDR3 residues: CASSYHAGTGRNYGYTF. CDR3 in DNA: TGTGCCAGCAGTTACCACGCCGGGACAGGCCGAAACTATGGCTACACCTTC.